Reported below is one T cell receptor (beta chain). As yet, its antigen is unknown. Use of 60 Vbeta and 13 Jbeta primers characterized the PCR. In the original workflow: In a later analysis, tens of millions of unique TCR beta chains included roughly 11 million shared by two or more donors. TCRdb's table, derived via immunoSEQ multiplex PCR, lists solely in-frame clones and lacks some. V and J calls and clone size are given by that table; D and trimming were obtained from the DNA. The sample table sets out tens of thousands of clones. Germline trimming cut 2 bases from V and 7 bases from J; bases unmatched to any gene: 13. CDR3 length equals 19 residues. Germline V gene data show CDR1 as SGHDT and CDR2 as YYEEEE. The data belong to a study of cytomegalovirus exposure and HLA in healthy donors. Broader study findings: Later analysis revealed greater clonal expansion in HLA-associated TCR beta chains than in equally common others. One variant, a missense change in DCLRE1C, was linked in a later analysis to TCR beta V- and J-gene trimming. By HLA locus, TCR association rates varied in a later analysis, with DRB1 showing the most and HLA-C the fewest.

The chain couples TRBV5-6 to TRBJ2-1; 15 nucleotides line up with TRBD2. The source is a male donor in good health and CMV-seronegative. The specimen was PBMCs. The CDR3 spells CASSFYGTSGRTWENEQFF. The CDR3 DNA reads TGTGCCAGCAGCTTTTATGGGACTAGCGGGAGGACGTGGGAGAATGAGCAGTTCTTC.